The present TCR beta chain was sequenced within a study of blood T cell repertoires in COVID-19 (dated by TCRdb to the early 2020s). General notes on the study: Samples covering the acute and convalescent phases of COVID-19 were provided by collaborators in the United States, Italy and Spain. The material from the prospective study consisted of cDNA or gDNA derived from T cells, B-cell-depleted T cells, or PBMCs. The dataset comprised deeply sampled blood TCRbeta repertoires from subjects exposed to, actively infected with, or recovered from COVID-19. A freely available public database, intended as a resource for researchers studying the immune response to SARS-CoV-2, is where the repertoires were released. The samples were drawn from two sources: the first 160 participants of the ongoing ImmuneRACE study, and 1,000 to 1,500 subjects contributed by 6 global collaborators. A de-identified subject ID, COVID-19 status, age in years and sex were almost always included in the sample metadata. Where available, HLA class I and class II types were taken from metadata supplied by the sample provider and were not determined by assay-based typing. What the work shows at the level of the full study, not this receptor alone: Clinical and demographic metadata were provided uncurated, with the amount varying by source and participant.

The immunoSEQ Assay, a bias-controlled multiplex PCR, was used to amplify TCRbeta CDR3 regions from genomic DNA. Processing in the source paper ran as follows. The number of nucleated cells in each sample was estimated from the amplification of reference gene primers within the assay. Sequence reads were collapsed and filtered to measure the absolute abundance of every unique TCRbeta CDR3 rearrangement. Productive Simpson clonality was computed per sample as the square root of Simpson's diversity index over productive rearrangements. As stored in TCRdb, this immuneACCESS dataset retains in-frame rearrangements with V and J assigned. A fraction of the clones does not appear; measured against another copy, unresolved V genes explain less than half of the discrepancy, and the remainder lacks a known reason. V and J calls and clone size are those listed in that table; D and trimming were worked out from the DNA. The sample includes 140,000 to 150,000 clones, with more than 75% observed a single time. The leading ten clones occupy more than 1% of the sample.

On this clone: The clone's antigen remains unknown. No base-level quality is on record; no much larger clone is a single base apart.

V is cut by 2 bases and J by 5 bases, and the space between the germline ends is 12 bases. The CDR3 runs 13 amino acids, cysteine and phenylalanine included. The CDR3 DNA has 39 bases and is translated from base 1. Taken from the germline V gene, the CDR1 and CDR2 loops are SQVTM and ANQGSEA. Enrolling through a virtual design, the prospective study's participants ranged in age from about 18 to 100 years and lived across some 22 United States geographic areas. In the prospective study, participants were assigned to cohorts based on the clinical history participants reported in a screening survey and a study questionnaire. Each participant in the prospective study had whole blood, serum and a nasopharyngeal or oropharyngeal swab collected by mobile phlebotomists. Participants in the prospective study had the option to provide additional blood draws and questionnaires over a 2-month period. Blood samples from the prospective study were shipped frozen or at room temperature prior to DNA extraction.

Specimen: PBMCs or T cells enriched from blood (not recorded which). The sequence came from a woman in her twenties or thirties with acute COVID-19. The chain is assembled from TRBV29-1 and TRBJ2-5; no D gene call is confident. The CDR3 loop reads CSVEYLFEETQYF. The sequence in DNA is TGCAGCGTTGAATACCTTTTCGAGGAGACCCAGTACTTC.